The subject of this entry is one TCR beta chain. Its antigen is unidentified. This specimen belongs to a study of T cells after posttransplantation cyclophosphamide. Findings and caveats of the study: After PTCy, TRB diversity resembled that of CNI/methotrexate controls. Later blood repertoires were often dominated by clones from the donor CD8+ memory compartment.

V was shortened by 3 bases and J by 4 bases, with 7 bases between the two germline ends. The germline CDR1 and CDR2 sequences are ENHRY and SYGVKD. The CDR3 is made up of 13 amino acids. A marrow graft followed busulfan-fludarabine conditioning, with cyclophosphamide on days +3 and +4. Here immunoSEQ multiplex PCR was the method, and the copy in TCRdb shows in-frame clones only, minus some. Of 6,000 to 8,000 clones in the sample, roughly 86% are singletons; the top ten hold roughly 22%. This receptor was obtained from a female patient aged 50-65 years who received an allogeneic stem cell transplant from a related donor, was CMV-positive, and had no GVHD. The graft donor may be the source of some T cells. This chain joins TRBV10-3 and TRBJ2-1; no clear D. Specimen: PBMCs, collected after allogeneic stem cell transplant with posttransplant cyclophosphamide. The chain's CDR3 is CAISDTVYNEQFF. Written as DNA, the CDR3 is TGTGCCATCAGTGATACTGTGTACAATGAGCAGTTCTTC.